These T cell receptor beta chains were read from a single sample in a study of human T cells and chemical hapten exposure. TCRdb re-derived calls from the RACE reads in MiXCR, one entry per CDR3 protein. The sample holds about 290,000 distinct CDR3 sequences; around 7.3% are singletons and the top ten take roughly 1.2%. Sequenced here: whole blood, sampled in connection with sensitization to the hapten diphenylcyclopropenone (DPC). The source of these receptors is a man aged 18 to 29 with alopecia areata. Some clones in this sample may be carry-over from other donors' samples. Both conserved end residues are trimmed from each CDR3. The D gene is left open where the match is weak. Clone sizes are given selectively: once, few, many, or a class where the clone is expanded.

D gene | V gene | clone size | CDR3 protein
NA | TRBV11-3 | NA | ASSSSHRAANTGELF
TRBD1 | TRBV3-1 | few | ASSPFGDRGLGRQF
NA | TRBV7-8 | few | ASSLDRNSPLH
NA | TRBV27 | many | ASSPLGNTEAF
NA | TRBV7-9 | NA | ASSLNTGPDIQY
NA | TRBV12-3/TRBV12-4 | few | ASSLFSGSPQH
NA | TRBV5-1 | few | ASSLVAGENNEQF
NA | TRBV29-1 | many | SVEDLGSWVSGRETQY
NA | TRBV18 | NA | ASSTETETQY
NA | TRBV7-6 | NA | ASSLIGDLTDTQY
NA | TRBV6-1 | NA | ASSEYVYQPQH
NA | TRBV20-1 | few | SAFLLTPQETQY
TRBD1 | TRBV10-3 | few | AISESTGAGEKLF
NA | TRBV27 | many | ASSYSALYGYT
NA | TRBV6-6 | NA | ASSYANARGMNTEAF
NA | TRBV4-1 | few | ASSPLLGETPHNEQF
TRBD1 | TRBV2 | NA | ASRGDRGTDTQY
NA | TRBV20-1 | few | SARRDSQTDTQY
NA | TRBV28 | few | ASRRQVTSNQPQH
TRBD1 | TRBV28 | many | ASSFRDRHYGYT
NA | TRBV20-1 | many | SATPGYNYGYT
NA | TRBV2 | few | ASSFSYNTEAF
NA | TRBV3-1 | NA | ASSHIGLQETQY
NA | TRBV6-5 | few | ASSLPPRDGLSNQPQH
TRBD1 | TRBV10-3 | few | AISEIDRDNQPQH
NA | TRBV6-2/TRBV6-3 | NA | ASSSFRYGYT
NA | TRBV5-6 | NA | ASSFLRVANTEAF
NA | TRBV6-6 | NA | ASSYARRDLNQPQH
NA | TRBV4-3 | few | ASSQDVVGTSLEQY
NA | TRBV10-3 | NA | AISAGLEGGRTYEQY
TRBD2 | TRBV11-2 | NA | ASSLPSGGAETQY
NA | TRBV20-1 | few | SASYGNEQF
NA | TRBV27 | many | ATRIYRERAETQY
NA | TRBV6-2/TRBV6-3 | few | ASSYYRQNTEAF
NA | TRBV7-2 | NA | ASSPQIYNEQF
NA | TRBV11-3 | many | ASNLKTVTPVPFSGNTIY
NA | TRBV7-3 | few | ASSSTDYNEQF
TRBD1 | TRBV4-2 | few | ASSQELRGQGLREQY
NA | TRBV7-9 | NA | ASRKDPGRMLNSPLH
TRBD2 | TRBV29-1 | few | SSREGLAGFGEQF
NA | TRBV21-1 | NA | ASSKRQENHYGYT
NA | TRBV7-8 | many | ASSSGRSSSYNEQF
NA | TRBV5-1 | few | ASSWTLPSTDTQY
NA | TRBV7-9 | many | ASSLPTAGDGKLF
NA | TRBV29-1 | NA | SVGQFNYGYT
NA | TRBV14 | few | ASSQDLARFNEQF
TRBD1 | TRBV20-1 | NA | SAPTLDRHTGELF
NA | TRBV5-1 | NA | ASSGPFYEQY
NA | TRBV19 | NA | ASRQRAGPETQY
NA | TRBV27 | many | ASSPRDRRSSYNEQF
NA | TRBV11-2 | NA | ASSLGRNEQY
NA | TRBV2 | few | ASSESTANVRGYT
NA | TRBV20-1 | NA | SARDNRAYEQY
NA | TRBV20-1 | NA | SAREETEAF
NA | TRBV27 | few | ASSSPQGREQY
NA | TRBV7-2 | NA | ASSLRLDRGYT
TRBD2 | TRBV5-6 | few | ASSSAGTSYEQY
NA | TRBV15 | NA | ATSREEEISGNTIY
NA | TRBV14 | few | ASSQGIMNTEAF
NA | TRBV6-2/TRBV6-3 | NA | ASSYPESRSNQPQH